The rows below give T cell receptor beta chains drawn from one sample of a study of Ad26.COV2.S vaccination and SARS-CoV-2 variants. The method was immunoSEQ multiplex PCR; TCRdb's version includes in-frame clones alone and lacks a portion of them. The data hold hundreds of thousands of clones, with more than 70% observed a single time. This material consisted of peripheral blood, taken in a trial of Ad26.COV2.S vaccine versus placebo. These receptors came from a person aged 18-60 years who received the Ad26.COV2.S COVID-19 vaccine or a placebo. CDR3s include the opening cysteine and the closing phenylalanine or tryptophan. The D gene is left open where the match is weak. Rows may omit the clone size; those that give it use once, few, many or a size class.

V gene	clone size	J gene	D gene	CDR3 protein	CDR3 DNA
TRBV15	-	TRBJ2-1	-	CATSRDTGGQFF	TGTGCCACCAGCAGAGATACAGGCGGGCAGTTCTTC
TRBV3-1/TRBV3-2	-	TRBJ1-3	-	CASSQDSGSGNTIYF	TGTGCCAGCAGCCAAGATTCGGGCTCTGGAAACACCATATATTTT
TRBV2	-	TRBJ2-1	TRBD1	CASRTGVTYNEQFF	TGTGCCAGCCGGACAGGGGTCACCTACAATGAGCAGTTCTTC
TRBV6-2/TRBV6-3	-	TRBJ1-1	TRBD1	CASSWGTGGEAFF	TGTGCCAGCAGTTGGGGGACAGGCGGTGAAGCTTTCTTT
TRBV25-1	-	TRBJ1-3	-	CASGPELVGNTIYF	TGTGCCAGCGGGCCCGAGTTGGTAGGAAACACCATATATTTT
TRBV5-1	-	TRBJ2-7	TRBD1	CASSLWDRDEQYF	TGCGCCAGCAGCCTCTGGGACAGAGACGAGCAGTACTTC
TRBV24-1	-	TRBJ1-2	-	CATSGSYGYTF	TGTGCCACCAGTGGGTCCTATGGCTACACCTTC
TRBV14	-	TRBJ2-2	-	CASSHIRTGELFF	TGTGCCAGCAGCCATATCCGAACCGGGGAGCTGTTTTTT
TRBV21-1	-	TRBJ1-4	-	CASSTLLRTPEKLFF	TGTGCCAGCAGCACTCTGCTCCGGACCCCGGAAAAACTGTTTTTT
TRBV15	-	TRBJ1-2	TRBD1	CATSRDHWDRDQYGYTF	TGTGCCACCAGCAGAGATCATTGGGACAGGGATCAATATGGCTACACCTTC
TRBV5-4	-	TRBJ2-3	TRBD2	CASSPPGRGGDTQYF	TGTGCCAGCAGCCCCCCTGGGCGGGGGGGGGATACGCAGTATTTT
TRBV7-3	-	TRBJ1-1	TRBD1	CASSKQGDTEAFF	TGTGCCAGCAGCAAGCAGGGGGATACTGAAGCTTTCTTT
TRBV30	-	TRBJ1-2	-	CAWSVQGGYTF	TGTGCCTGGAGTGTACAAGGGGGCTACACCTTC
TRBV10-2	-	TRBJ2-3	-	CATSDAGRDTQYF	TGCGCCACCTCCGACGCGGGCAGAGATACGCAGTATTTT
TRBV10-2	-	TRBJ1-4	-	CASSESAGGVGEKLFF	TGCGCCAGCAGTGAGTCAGCGGGGGGCGTCGGGGAAAAACTGTTTTTT
TRBV7-9	once	TRBJ2-1	TRBD2	CASSPVAGGNFDEQFF	TGTGCCAGCAGCCCGGTAGCGGGAGGGAACTTTGATGAGCAGTTCTTC
TRBV2	once	TRBJ1-4	-	CASGGRPGEKLFF	TGTGCCAGCGGGGGACGGCCGGGAGAAAAACTGTTTTTT
TRBV7-3	-	TRBJ2-5	-	CASSGPDEETQYF	TGTGCCAGCAGCGGACCGGATGAGGAGACCCAGTACTTC
TRBV2	-	TRBJ2-5	TRBD2	CASRVTSGGRLVQYF	TGTGCCAGCAGAGTAACTAGCGGGGGACGTCTGGTCCAGTACTTC
TRBV3-1/TRBV3-2	-	TRBJ2-2	-	CASSQDVRGTGELFF	TGTGCCAGCAGCCAAGATGTGCGTGGTACCGGGGAGCTGTTTTTT